What follows are 25 T cell receptor beta chains derived from one specimen sequenced in a study of cytomegalovirus exposure and HLA in healthy donors. The PCR contained 60 Vbeta and 13 Jbeta primers. The repertoire was sequenced with immunoSEQ multiplex PCR; TCRdb's copy has only in-frame clones and lacks some. The repertoire holds 200,000 or so clones, more than 65% seen once, with about 6% in the top ten. The sample consisted of PBMCs. The receptors stem from a woman in her thirties in good health and CMV-seropositive.

The chain carries TRBV18 and TRBJ2-4, with 8 bases that match TRBD1. V shed 5 bases, J shed 0 bases, and the junction held 6 bases outside the gene matches. The germline V gene encodes CDR1 KGHSH and CDR2 LQKENI. The CDR3 contains 16 residues. CDR3 protein: CASSGGQAIAKNIQYF. Written as DNA, the CDR3 is TGTGCCAGCTCAGGGGGACAGGCTATAGCCAAAAACATTCAGTACTTC.

The count of this clone is one. The chain is built from TRBV5-1 and TRBJ1-2, with D perhaps matching TRBD1 (6 bases). Germline CDR1 is SGHRS and CDR2 is YFSETQ. CDR3 length: 15 amino acids. The V and J ends lost 7 bases and 5 bases respectively, with 21 bases between them. In nucleotides, the CDR3 is TGCGCCAGCGGGTCGGGGACACCGGCGAGGTATGGCTACACCTTC. Translating gives CASGSGTPARYGYTF. The variable domain in full, completed from reference TRBV5-1 and TRBJ1-2, reads KAGVTQTPRYLIKTRGQQVTLSCSPISGHRSVSWYQQTPGQGLQFLFEYFSETQRNKGNFPGRFSGRQFSNSRSEMNVSTLELGDSALYLCASGSGTPARYGYTFGSGTRLTVV.

The chain uses TRBV10-1 and TRBJ1-1, with TRBD1 matching 8 bases. The CDR3 spans 16 residues. V lost 1 base and J lost 1; bases outside the gene matches: 5. Germline V lookup: CDR1 WNHNN, CDR2 SYGVQD (reference sequence). The CDR3 region has the DNA TGCGCCAGCAGTGAGTTCGTTGGGACAGGGAACACTGAAGCTTTCTTT. It translates to CASSEFVGTGNTEAFF.

V gene TRBV27 combines with J gene TRBJ2-2, with 8 bases matching TRBD2. The V gene end was trimmed by 4 bases and the J gene end by 4 bases; junction bases not matched to a gene: 11. Germline V lookup: CDR1 MNHEY, CDR2 SMNVEV (reference sequence). The CDR3 runs 17 residues. Written as DNA, the CDR3 is TGTGCCAGCAGTTCCCGCCTAGCGGGCGTGGTCACCGGGGAGCTGTTTTTT. Amino acid sequence: CASSSRLAGVVTGELFF.

The chain recombines TRBV27 with TRBJ2-1; 10 positions match TRBD2. V was pared by 5 bases and J by 6 bases, with 4 bases of the junction left unmatched. The CDR3 runs 14 residues. CDR1 and CDR2 (germline): MNHEY, SMNVEV (reference sequence). CDR3 sequence reads: CASSASGRGNEQFF. The CDR3 DNA reads as TGTGCCAGCAGTGCCAGCGGGAGGGGCAATGAGCAGTTCTTC.

The chain is built from TRBV27 and TRBJ2-7; 15 bases map to TRBD2. The junction had 6 bases not matched to a gene; V was cut back by 0 bases and J by 6 bases. Germline V lookup: CDR1 MNHEY, CDR2 SMNVEV (reference sequence). This CDR3 is 17 amino acids long. This CDR3 reads CASSLSRTSGRASEQYF. CDR3 DNA sequence: TGTGCCAGCAGTTTATCTAGGACTAGCGGGAGGGCCAGCGAGCAGTACTTC.

The V and J genes are TRBV9 and TRBJ2-5; D gene ambiguous. V shed 2 bases and J shed 1 base, with 9 bases lying between them. The CDR3 runs 14 residues. CDR1 and CDR2 (germline): SGDLS, YYNGEE. CDR3 amino acids: CASSVSTTQETQYF. The CDR3 DNA is TGTGCCAGCAGCGTTTCAACTACCCAAGAGACCCAGTACTTC.

This clone has only one observation. The chain uses TRBV25-1 and TRBJ1-2; TRBD1 is a possible D gene (5 bases). Looked up from germline, CDR1 is MGHDK and CDR2 is SYGVNS. V lost 1 base and J lost 1, with 13 bases in between. The CDR3 has 16 amino acids. CDR3 DNA: TGTGCCAGCAGTGAATTAAAAGGGGCGATTAACTATGGCTACACCTTC. It codes for CASSELKGAINYGYTF.

The V and J genes are TRBV4-3 and TRBJ2-5, with a possible D match to TRBD2 (6 bases). The J call may be faulty, since TRBJ2-7 better matches the DNA end. CDR1 is LGHNA and CDR2 is YSLEER in the germline V gene. The CDR3 extends over 16 amino acids. In nucleotides, the CDR3 is TGCGCCAGCAGCCAAGAAGGAGGGGAGGAAATTTACGAGCAGTACTTC. Translation: CASSQEGGEEIYEQYF.

This rearrangement joins TRBV15 to TRBJ2-3; D unresolved. The CDR3 consists of 16 residues. The V end was cut by 2 bases, the J end by 1 base, with 13 bases between. Per the germline V gene, CDR1 is LNHNV and CDR2 is YYDKDF (reference sequence). Written as DNA, the CDR3 is TGTGCCACCAGCAGAAGAGAAAACGTGGGCACAGATACGCAGTATTTT. Translated: CATSRRENVGTDTQYF.

The CDR3 nucleotides read TGTGCCAGTAAGAGGGGCGGGGATTACAATGAGCAGTTCTTC. Protein product: CASKRGGDYNEQFF. The chain uses TRBV19 and TRBJ2-1; tentative D call: TRBD2 (6 bases). Per the germline V gene, CDR1 is LNHDA and CDR2 is SQIVND (reference sequence). The CDR3 consists of 14 residues. Trimming stripped 7 bases from V and 4 bases from J, with 14 bases between. Complete variable domain (other parts from reference TRBV19 and TRBJ2-1): DGGITQSPKYLFRKEGQNVTLSCEQNLNHDAMYWYRQDPGQGLRLIYYSQIVNDFQKGDIAEGYSVSREKKESFPLTVTSAQKNPTAFYLCASKRGGDYNEQFFGPGTRLTVL.

This clone was detected once. Sequence at one end of the junction differs from germline and may be a read error. The CDR3 DNA reads as TGTGCTAGCAGCTTAGTCTTGGGGGACAAAGGCACTGAAGCTTTCTTT. Its protein is CASSLVLGDKGTEAFF. The chain couples TRBV7-7 to TRBJ1-1; a possible D gene is TRBD1 (6 bases). The CDR3 covers 16 residues. CDR1 SSHAT and CDR2 FNYEAQ come from the germline V gene (reference sequence).

This clone was counted a single time. A far larger clone is only one base removed, so a read error is likely. At the DNA level, this CDR3 is encoded by other sequences in the same sample as well. The gene calls are TRBV4-1 and TRBJ2-7; no clear D gene. This CDR3 region has 13 residues. Germline CDR1 reads MGHRA; CDR2 reads YSYEKL. Trimming took off 1 base at V and 0 bases at J, with 4 bases between the two ends. The CDR3, as DNA: TGCGCCAGCAGCCAAGTCCTCTCCTACGAGCAGTACTTC. Protein: CASSQVLSYEQYF.

This chain connects TRBV2 to TRBJ1-2; D is perhaps TRBD1 (6 bases). Germline V lookup: CDR1 SNHLY, CDR2 FYNNEI. V was clipped by 0 bases and J by 0 bases, with 20 bases between them. The CDR3 is 19 amino acids. The CDR3 sequence is CASSEALVFTGNTNYGYTF. For the CDR3, the DNA is TGTGCCAGCAGTGAAGCGCTGGTCTTTACAGGGAACACTAACTATGGCTACACCTTC.

The gene calls are TRBV7-9 and TRBJ2-5; 10 bases line up with TRBD2. Trimming removed 3 bases from V and 4 bases from J; junction bases left unmatched: 5. Germline V gene data show CDR1 as SEHNR and CDR2 as FQNEAQ (reference sequence). The CDR3 sequence is 15 residues long. CDR3 coding DNA: TGTGCCAGCAGCTTTTCCCGACTAGCGGGAGAGACCCAGTACTTC. Its protein product is CASSFSRLAGETQYF.

The chain employs TRBV19 and TRBJ1-2; 8 positions agree with TRBD1. V was pared by 8 bases and J by 8 bases, with 13 bases of the junction left unmatched. This CDR3 has 14 amino acids. Germline assignment: CDR1 LNHDA and CDR2 SQIVND (reference sequence). The CDR3 loop reads CASLPQGARGGYTF. The DNA for the CDR3 is TGTGCCAGTTTACCCCAGGGGGCGCGAGGGGGCTACACCTTC.

The rearrangement joins TRBV5-6 to TRBJ1-1; 9 bases align to TRBD1. The germline CDR1 and CDR2 sequences are SGHDT and YYEEEE. The CDR3 runs to 15 residues. The V and J ends lost 3 bases and 1 base, in that order; junction bases with no gene match: 4. The CDR3 loop is CASSYKGQGNTEAFF. The CDR3 DNA reads TGTGCCAGCAGCTATAAGGGACAGGGGAACACTGAAGCTTTCTTT.

The J gene is TRBJ1-2, the V gene TRBV18; D gene uncertain. Trimming took off 8 bases at V and 4 bases at J, with 8 bases between the two ends. The CDR3 contains 11 residues. Per the germline V gene, CDR1 is KGHSH and CDR2 is LQKENI. CDR3 sequence reads: CASGSGYGYTF. CDR3 coding DNA: TGTGCCAGCGGGTCGGGCTATGGCTACACCTTC. Filled out from reference TRBV18 and TRBJ1-2, the complete variable domain reads NAGVMQNPRHLVRRRGQEARLRCSPMKGHSHVYWYRQLPEEGLKFMVYLQKENIIDESGMPKERFSAEFPKEGPSILRIQQVVRGDSAAYFCASGSGYGYTFGSGTRLTVV.

The genes are TRBV10-3 and TRBJ2-6; 7 bases agree with TRBD1. The V segment lost 2 bases and the J segment 0 bases; nucleotides outside the gene matches: 10. Germline lookup yields CDR1 ENHRY and CDR2 SYGVKD. This CDR3 has 19 residues. The CDR3 sequence is CAISEHQIQGNSGANVLTF. CDR3 sequence (DNA): TGTGCCATCAGTGAGCACCAGATACAGGGGAACTCTGGGGCCAACGTCCTGACTTTC.

This clone has only a few counts. This chain links TRBV5-1 with TRBJ1-1, with D perhaps matching TRBD1 (5 bases). The germline CDR1 and CDR2 sequences are SGHRS and YFSETQ. The V and J ends lost 4 bases and 0 bases respectively, with 22 bases between them. The CDR3 runs 18 residues. In DNA form, the CDR3 reads TGCGCCAGCAGCCAAGGCATCTTCATGGGGGGGATGAACACTGAAGCTTTCTTT. Its protein product is CASSQGIFMGGMNTEAFF.

The rearrangement joins TRBV29-1 to TRBJ2-7; 9 bases map to TRBD1. The CDR3 is 15 amino acids. The germline V gene has CDR1 SQVTM and CDR2 ANQGSEA. The ends lost 6 bases at V and 4 bases at J; junction bases unmatched: 13. CDR3 sequence: CSVSIAGTGKYEQYF. CDR3 DNA: TGCAGCGTAAGCATAGCCGGGACAGGGAAGTACGAGCAGTACTTC.

Here the CDR3 DNA reads TGTGCCAGCAGCGTCTTCGCGGGGGGCCGGGATACGCAGTATTTT. Translated, it gives CASSVFAGGRDTQYF. The chain employs TRBV9 and TRBJ2-3; TRBD2 matches at 8 bases. The germline CDR1 and CDR2 sequences are SGDLS and YYNGEE. V dropped 2 bases and J dropped 6; count of bases not matched to a gene: 8. The CDR3 sequence is 15 residues long.

CDR3 in DNA: TGTGCCAGCCGGGAGAGCTCTGGGGCCAACGTCCTGACTTTC. Residues: CASRESSGANVLTF. V is TRBV19 and J is TRBJ2-6, with TRBD2 as a possible D gene (6 bases). The ends were cut back, 9 bases at V and 0 bases at J, with 9 bases in the middle. Germline CDR1 LNHDA, CDR2 SQIVND (reference sequence). The CDR3 has 14 residues.

The chain has TRBV14 and TRBJ2-7; D ambiguous. This CDR3 spans 13 amino acids. The ends were cut back, 1 base at V and 6 bases at J, with 10 bases in the middle. CDR1 and CDR2 from the germline V gene are SGHDN and FVKESK. As DNA, the CDR3 is TGTGCCAGCAGCCAAGTTCACGGTACCGAGCAGTACTTC. It specifies CASSQVHGTEQYF.

The genes are TRBV6-5 and TRBJ1-1; D is perhaps TRBD1 (5 bases). CDR3 length: 12 residues. Germline V gives CDR1 MNHEY, CDR2 SVGAGI. The germline V and J ends were trimmed by 4 bases and 10 bases, with 13 bases remaining between them. In DNA form, the CDR3 reads TGTGCCAGCAGTTCCAAGACAGTTGGAGCTTTCTTT. It is translated as CASSSKTVGAFF.